The sequence of this T cell receptor beta chain was determined in a study of PD-1 blockade in mismatch repair-deficient tumors. Study information: Enrolled about 2012-2017, patients had progressing, pretreated mismatch repair-deficient cancers of more than ten types. General study findings and limits: After pembrolizumab, tumor-resident clones rose rapidly, then generally contracted before radiologic responses.

The V gene's germline CDR1 is SGHTA and CDR2 FQGNSA. CDR3 length equals 19 residues. With 5 bases clipped from V and 1 base from J, the junction kept 14 bases outside the gene matches. Produced via immunoSEQ multiplex PCR; TCRdb's table is partial and in-frame only. Among some 97,000 clones listed, 65% to 85% were seen once. A note on this clone: Its antigen is as yet unknown.

All patients were mismatch repair deficient, assessed by either PCR or immunohistochemistry. The TCR-sequenced patients were a few responders to pembrolizumab. Sequencing used peripheral blood, obtained approximately 8 months after starting pembrolizumab. The V call is TRBV7-2, the J call TRBJ2-4; 10 bases match TRBD1. This TCR came from an adult with mismatch repair-deficient cancer. The CDR3 loop is CASSPSSGTGVLAKNIQYF. The CDR3 nucleotides are TGTGCCAGCAGCCCGAGTTCCGGGACAGGGGTATTGGCCAAAAACATTCAGTACTTC.